These 21 T cell receptor beta chains originate from one sample sequenced in a study of cytomegalovirus exposure and HLA in healthy donors. The PCR employed 60 Vbeta primers together with 13 Jbeta primers. The data were produced by immunoSEQ multiplex PCR, yet TCRdb's version contains in-frame clones alone and is incomplete. The data show about 130,000 clones, over 65% seen once. Sequenced sample: PBMCs. The receptors were gathered from a young man in good health and CMV-seropositive.

This clone was detected a few times. V is TRBV10-3 and J is TRBJ1-2, with a possible D match to TRBD1 (5 bases). This CDR3 contains 12 residues. CDR1 and CDR2 from the germline V gene are ENHRY and SYGVKD. V dropped 8 bases and J dropped 2 bases, with 9 bases sitting between them. CDR3: CAIGAENYGYTF. Written as DNA, the CDR3 is TGTGCCATCGGGGCCGAAAACTATGGCTACACCTTC.

The V gene is TRBV4-1, the J gene TRBJ2-1; 11 bases fit TRBD2. The CDR3 loop spans 15 amino acids. V gave up 2 bases and J gave up 4 bases; unmatched junction bases: 1. Germline values: CDR1 MGHRA, CDR2 YSYEKL. CDR3 DNA sequence: TGCGCCAGCAGCCAACTAGCGGGGGGTTACAATGAGCAGTTCTTC. Protein: CASSQLAGGYNEQFF.

This chain joins TRBV7-2 and TRBJ2-7; D is unresolved. V was cut by 6 bases and J by 4 bases, with 7 bases left in between. The germline CDR1 and CDR2 sequences are SGHTA and FQGNSA. CDR3 length: 11 residues. CDR3 loop: CASSPHYEQYF. CDR3 in DNA: TGTGCCAGCAGTCCCCATTACGAGCAGTACTTC.

The V and J genes are TRBV2 and TRBJ1-5; TRBD1 agrees at 9 bases. The junction had 12 bases not matched to a gene; V was cut back by 5 bases and J by 4 bases. Germline CDR1 reads SNHLY; CDR2 reads FYNNEI. This CDR3 is 17 amino acids long. CDR3 amino acids: CASSSDRGSLGNQPQHF. CDR3 nucleotide sequence: TGTGCCAGCAGTTCAGACAGGGGGTCTCTGGGGAATCAGCCCCAGCATTTT.

This clone has a handful of counts. The chain employs TRBV28 and TRBJ1-5; the D gene is possibly TRBD1 (6 bases). Trimming pared 2 bases from V and 5 bases from J, leaving 13 bases between. The CDR3 runs 15 residues. CDR1 MDHEN and CDR2 SYDVKM come from the germline V gene. This chain's CDR3 is CASSLTRGPHQPQHF. Written as DNA, the CDR3 is TGTGCCAGCAGTTTAACCAGGGGCCCTCATCAGCCCCAGCATTTT.

CDR3 region: CASSVGLAPSYEQYF. The CDR3 nucleotides read TGTGCCAGCAGCGTCGGACTAGCCCCTTCCTACGAGCAGTACTTC. This chain connects TRBV7-3 to TRBJ2-7; 8 nucleotides match TRBD2. The ends lost 5 bases at V and 1 base at J; junction bases unmatched: 7. Germline V gene data show CDR1 as SGHTA and CDR2 as FQGTGA. The CDR3 has 15 residues.

The chain recombines TRBV9 with TRBJ2-3, with TRBD2 matching over 7 bases. Looked up from germline, CDR1 is SGDLS and CDR2 is YYNGEE. Trimming removed 0 bases from V and 5 bases from J; junction bases left unmatched: 6. The length of the CDR3 is 15 residues. This CDR3 is CASSVGGGRVDTQYF. The CDR3 DNA reads TGTGCCAGCAGCGTAGGGGGCGGGAGAGTAGATACGCAGTATTTT.

In its sample, this clone was seen a few times. V gene TRBV6-5 combines with J gene TRBJ2-4; perhaps TRBD2 as D (6 bases). The CDR3 consists of 11 residues. Per germline, CDR1 MNHEY and CDR2 SVGAGI. V lost 7 bases, J lost 8 bases, and 9 bases lay in between. CDR3 bases: TGTGCCAGCATGGGGGGAGACATTCAGTACTTC. This sequence encodes CASMGGDIQYF.

This clone appeared once. The genes are TRBV29-1 and TRBJ1-3; 8 positions match TRBD1. V shed 4 bases, J shed 10 bases, and the junction held 15 bases outside the gene matches. Per the germline V gene, CDR1 is SQVTM and CDR2 is ANQGSEA. The CDR3 spans 15 residues. As DNA, the CDR3 is TGCAGCGTTGCGGGGACAGGTCTCTCCCCGAGGACCATATATTTT. The encoded protein is CSVAGTGLSPRTIYF.

This chain uses TRBV19 with TRBJ1-2, with no clear D. CDR1 LNHDA and CDR2 SQIVND come from the germline V gene (reference sequence). The CDR3 contains 12 residues. Trimming took off 3 bases at V and 4 bases at J, with 6 bases between the two ends. In nucleotides, the CDR3 is TGTGCCAGTAGTATCCCCCGCTATGGCTACACCTTC. It is translated as CASSIPRYGYTF.

The chain is built from TRBV10-3 and TRBJ2-1, with 12 bases fitting TRBD1. CDR1 and CDR2 from the germline V gene are ENHRY and SYGVKD. J was trimmed by 7 bases and V by 0 bases; bases with no gene match: 13. The CDR3 is 19 amino acids. The CDR3 DNA follows: TGTGCCATCAGTGAGTCGGGGGCAGAAGGGACAGGGGGCAGGAATGAGCAGTTCTTC. Its protein product is CAISESGAEGTGGRNEQFF.

This sequence joins TRBV25-1 and TRBJ2-2; D might be TRBD1 (6 bases). Germline loops: CDR1 MGHDK, CDR2 SYGVNS. The length of the CDR3 is 15 residues. The V end lost 9 bases, the J end lost 4 bases, and 18 bases lay between the germline ends. CDR3 in amino acids: CASRGPGQFTGELFF. Here the CDR3 DNA reads TGTGCCAGTAGAGGACCGGGACAATTCACCGGGGAGCTGTTTTTT. The variable domain in full, with the rest retrieved from reference TRBV25-1 and TRBJ2-2, is EADIYQTPRYLVIGTGKKITLECSQTMGHDKMYWYQQDPGMELHLIHYSYGVNSTEKGDLSSESTVSRIRTEHFPLTLESARPSHTSQYLCASRGPGQFTGELFFGEGSRLTVL.

The J gene is TRBJ1-6, the V gene TRBV7-8; 8 bases agree with TRBD1. Trimming took 6 bases from V and 6 from J; bases not matched to a gene: 7. The germline CDR1 and CDR2 sequences are SGHVS and FQNEAQ. CDR3 length equals 15 residues. CDR3 sequence: CASRPPTGANSPLHF. The CDR3 nucleotides are TGTGCCAGCAGACCCCCGACAGGGGCTAATTCACCCCTCCACTTT.

The gene calls are TRBV5-4 and TRBJ2-7; tentatively, D is TRBD1 (5 bases). Germline loops: CDR1 SGHNT, CDR2 YYREEE (reference sequence). Trimming stripped 2 bases from V and 2 bases from J, with 11 bases between. The CDR3 has 14 amino acids. CDR3 sequence (DNA): TGTGCCAGCAGCTTAGGGGTTCGAGCCTACGAGCAGTACTTC. Translated, it gives CASSLGVRAYEQYF.

The rearrangement joins TRBV7-9 to TRBJ1-2; 7 nucleotides align to TRBD1. Germline assignment: CDR1 SEHNR and CDR2 FQNEAQ (reference sequence). The length of the CDR3 is 15 residues. The V gene end was trimmed by 5 bases and the J gene end by 3 bases; junction bases not matched to a gene: 9. Written as DNA, the CDR3 is TGTGCCAGCAGCCCCAAGGGCAGGGGGGACTATGGCTACACCTTC. Its protein is CASSPKGRGDYGYTF. Variable domain in full (rest from reference TRBV7-9 and TRBJ1-2): DTGVSQNPRHKITKRGQNVTFRCDPISEHNRLYWYRQTLGQGPEFLTYFQNEAQLEKSRLLSDRFSAERPKGSFSTLEIQRTEQGDSAMYLCASSPKGRGDYGYTFGSGTRLTVV.

This clone was recorded a few times. The genes are TRBV28 and TRBJ1-1; D call uncertain. V lost 6 bases to trimming and J lost 0 bases, with 14 bases between them. CDR1 and CDR2 from the germline V gene are MDHEN and SYDVKM. The CDR3 has 15 residues. The CDR3 sequence: CASSPWRDMNTEAFF. The DNA of the CDR3 is TGTGCCAGCAGCCCATGGAGGGATATGAACACTGAAGCTTTCTTT.

This chain links TRBV28 with TRBJ1-1, with D perhaps matching TRBD1 (5 bases). CDR1 and CDR2 (germline): MDHEN, SYDVKM. This CDR3 is 15 amino acids long. V gave up 2 bases and J gave up 4 bases, with 14 bases separating them. CDR3 DNA: TGTGCCAGCAGTTTAAGCGGGGGTCGAGGCACTGAAGCTTTCTTT. It codes for CASSLSGGRGTEAFF. The full variable domain, its missing parts supplied by reference TRBV28 and TRBJ1-1, is DVKVTQSSRYLVKRTGEKVFLECVQDMDHENMFWYRQDPGLGLRLIYFSYDVKMKEKGDIPEGYSVSREKKERFSLILESASTNQTSMYLCASSLSGGRGTEAFFGQGTRLTVV.

The V gene is TRBV4-3, the J gene TRBJ2-5, with TRBD2 matching 9 bases. The J call may be in error: the DNA end matches TRBJ2-7 better. The CDR3 contains 17 residues. The germline CDR1 and CDR2 sequences are LGHNA and YSLEER. The CDR3 nucleotides read TGCGCCAGCAGCCAAACCCCTCCGGGACTAGCTATCTACGAGCAGTACTTC. Translation: CASSQTPPGLAIYEQYF.

This clone appeared once. V and J are TRBV19 and TRBJ1-2; D remains unclear. The CDR3 sequence is 12 residues long. The V and J ends lost 6 bases and 2 bases respectively, with 7 bases between them. Germline CDR1 reads LNHDA; CDR2 reads SQIVND (reference sequence). DNA of the CDR3: TGTGCCAGTAGATCGACAAACTATGGCTACACCTTC. Encoded protein: CASRSTNYGYTF. The variable domain in full, with the rest retrieved from reference TRBV19 and TRBJ1-2, is DGGITQSPKYLFRKEGQNVTLSCEQNLNHDAMYWYRQDPGQGLRLIYYSQIVNDFQKGDIAEGYSVSREKKESFPLTVTSAQKNPTAFYLCASRSTNYGYTFGSGTRLTVV.

This clone has a single count. The chain links TRBV29-1 to TRBJ1-1; maybe TRBD1 (6 bases). Looked up from germline, CDR1 is SQVTM and CDR2 is ANQGSEA. The CDR3 extends over 12 amino acids. Trimming pared 3 bases from V and 11 bases from J, leaving 16 bases between. The CDR3 sequence is CSVELGALYAFF. The CDR3 DNA is TGCAGCGTTGAGCTGGGGGCGTTATATGCTTTCTTT.

This clone was detected a few times. CDR3 protein: CASSSPDMDTQYF. In DNA form, the CDR3 reads TGTGCCAGCAGCTCCCCGGACATGGATACGCAGTATTTT. The chain combines TRBV5-4 with TRBJ2-3; D perhaps matches TRBD1 (5 bases). In germline, CDR1 is SGHNT, CDR2 YYREEE (reference sequence). The CDR3 runs to 13 residues. Trimming removed 3 bases at V and 6 bases at J, with 11 bases between. Using reference TRBV5-4 and TRBJ2-3 for the parts outside the CDR3, the full variable domain is ETGVTQSPTHLIKTRGQQVTLRCSSQSGHNTVSWYQQALGQGPQFIFQYYREEENGRGNFPPRFSGLQFPNYSSELNVNALELDDSALYLCASSSPDMDTQYFGPGTRLTVL.